The 20 T cell receptor beta chains presented below share a single source sample, sequenced in a study of T cell repertoires in cytomegalovirus infection. TCRdb reprocessed the reads via MiXCR and lists one record per CDR3 protein. The sample lists approximately 180,000 distinct CDR3 sequences, under 25% occurring once. Material for sequencing was PBMCs. These receptors originate from a human donor in good health (CMV status not recorded). Some clones in this sample may be carry-over from other donors' samples.

The chain couples TRBV7-3 to TRBJ2-5; the D is unclear. The V and J ends lost 5 bases and 2 bases respectively, with 24 bases between them. The CDR3 is made up of 18 amino acids. CDR1 SGHTA and CDR2 FQGTGA come from the germline V gene. CDR3 in DNA: TGTGCCAGCAGCCCAACCGCGGACGGCCTGAGAGTGCAAGAGACCCAGTACTTC. Protein sequence: CASSPTADGLRVQETQYF.

This clonotype was counted a few times. J is TRBJ2-2 and V is TRBV29-1, with D perhaps TRBD2 (7 bases). V lost 4 bases and J lost 3, with 9 bases in between. The CDR3 loop spans 13 amino acids. Per germline, CDR1 SQVTM and CDR2 ANQGSEA. The CDR3 region is CSVAGGHTGELFF. In DNA form, the CDR3 reads TGCAGCGTTGCGGGGGGCCACACCGGGGAGCTGTTTTTT.

This clonotype was observed at least ten times. The CDR3 DNA follows: TGTGCCAGCAGCGCCGGGAGAGAACTATATGGCTACACCTTC. Translated, it gives CASSAGRELYGYTF. The V call is TRBV5-4, the J call TRBJ1-2; D is unresolved. The ends were cut back, 4 bases at V and 5 bases at J, with 15 bases in the middle. The CDR3 is 14 amino acids. Germline V gives CDR1 SGHNT, CDR2 YYREEE (reference sequence).

This clonotype was found a few times. V and J are TRBV11-3 and TRBJ2-7, with TRBD2 matching over 12 bases. This CDR3 is 15 amino acids long. Germline CDR1 and CDR2: SGHNT and YENEEA. J was trimmed by 7 bases and V by 5 bases; bases with no gene match: 9. The CDR3 here is CASSLRLAGAKEQYF. As DNA, the CDR3 is TGTGCCAGCAGCCTACGACTAGCGGGAGCGAAGGAGCAGTACTTC. The variable domain in full, completed from reference TRBV11-3 and TRBJ2-7, reads EAGVVQSPRYKIIEKKQPVAFWCNPISGHNTLYWYLQNLGQGPELLIRYENEEAVDDSQLPKDRFSAERLKGVDSTLKIQPAELGDSAVYLCASSLRLAGAKEQYFGPGTRLTVT.

This clonotype was recorded once. This rearrangement joins TRBV5-1 to TRBJ2-3, with 10 nucleotides matching TRBD2. The CDR3 is made up of 18 amino acids. Germline V gives CDR1 SGHRS, CDR2 YFSETQ. The J segment lost 2 bases and the V segment lost 3 bases, leaving 12 bases of the junction unmatched. CDR3 bases: TGCGCCAGCAGCTCTTTCCTAGCGGGGGAAGGAAACACAGATACGCAGTATTTT. As protein: CASSSFLAGEGNTDTQYF.

In DNA, the CDR3 is TGTGCCAGCAGTTACTTGAGGACCGGCGAGCAGTACTTC. Encoded protein: CASSYLRTGEQYF. The J gene is TRBJ2-7, the V gene TRBV6-5; D not resolved. This CDR3 comprises 13 residues. The V gene lost 1 base and the J gene lost 6 bases, with 10 bases spanning the gap. Germline lookup yields CDR1 MNHEY and CDR2 SVGAGI.

This clonotype has a handful of counts. The chain joins TRBV7-8 to TRBJ1-2; D unclear. The V gene's germline CDR1 is SGHVS and CDR2 FQNEAQ. V was clipped by 4 bases and J by 4 bases, with 13 bases between them. The CDR3 is made up of 14 amino acids. For the CDR3, the DNA is TGTGCCAGCAGCTCGGACGGAAACGCCTATGGCTACACCTTC. Residues: CASSSDGNAYGYTF.

This clonotype was detected ten times or more. The chain combines TRBV12-3 or TRBV12-4 with TRBJ1-6; 9 bases agree with TRBD1. V lost 7 bases, J lost 3 bases, and 4 bases stayed unmatched. This CDR3 has 15 amino acids. The CDR3 nucleotides are TGTGCCAGCACCCCGACAGGGGGCTATAATTCACCCCTCCACTTT. This encodes CASTPTGGYNSPLHF.

For this clonotype: Relative to the germline gene, one junction end is altered; a read error may explain this. The gene calls are TRBV7-7 and TRBJ2-2; D perhaps matches TRBD1 (6 bases). There are 15 residues in the CDR3. Per germline, CDR1 SSHAT and CDR2 FNYEAQ (reference sequence). The CDR3 sequence: CASSPTGTLTGELFF. The CDR3 DNA follows: TGTGCTAGCAGCCCGACCGGGACACTAACCGGGGAGCTGTTTTTT.

This clonotype was picked up many times. This sequence joins TRBV10-3 and TRBJ1-5, with D unclear. Germline V CDR1 and CDR2: ENHRY, SYGVKD. V was shortened by 4 bases and J by 3 bases, with 7 bases between the two germline ends. The CDR3 length is 13 residues. This chain's CDR3 is CAISVENNQPQHF. The CDR3, as DNA: TGTGCCATCAGTGTGGAAAACAATCAGCCCCAGCATTTT.

This clonotype appeared a few times. The chain employs TRBV5-6 and TRBJ2-7; D not certain. Germline V CDR1 and CDR2: SGHDT, YYEEEE. The CDR3 is made up of 16 amino acids. V was trimmed by 1 base and J by 0 bases, leaving 14 bases between them. The CDR3 bases are TGTGCCAGCAGCTTGAGTTCGGGTCCCATCTCCTACGAGCAGTACTTC. Its translation is CASSLSSGPISYEQYF.

This clonotype has more than one count but fewer than ten. The gene calls are TRBV7-8 and TRBJ2-1; D is unclear. The CDR3 runs 14 residues. V was clipped by 4 bases and J by 4 bases, with 11 bases between them. Germline-derived CDR1 and CDR2 are SGHVS and FQNEAQ. The CDR3, as DNA: TGTGCCAGCAGCTCCCCTGGGGTTTACAATGAGCAGTTCTTC. Protein: CASSSPGVYNEQFF.

The chain has TRBV5-1 and TRBJ2-2; D is unclear. This CDR3 spans 16 amino acids. Trimming removed 4 bases at V and 0 bases at J, with 13 bases between. Germline V gives CDR1 SGHRS, CDR2 YFSETQ. This chain's CDR3 is CASSAKMTPNTGELFF. The CDR3 DNA is TGCGCCAGCAGCGCTAAAATGACCCCGAACACCGGGGAGCTGTTTTTT.

This clonotype has a count of ten or more. The DNA for the CDR3 is TGCGCCAGCAGCCAAGGCGGGACAGGGGCACCCGAGCAGTACTTC. Translated, it gives CASSQGGTGAPEQYF. This rearrangement joins TRBV4-1 to TRBJ2-7; 10 bases match TRBD1. Germline lookup yields CDR1 MGHRA and CDR2 YSYEKL. V was clipped by 1 base and J by 6 bases; unmatched bases: 6. This CDR3 is 15 amino acids long.

The chain has TRBV6-1 and TRBJ2-2, with D unclear. CDR1 and CDR2 from the germline V gene are MNHNS and SASEGT. This CDR3 contains 14 residues. V gave up 0 bases and J gave up 8 bases, with 10 bases separating them. In DNA form, the CDR3 reads TGTGCCAGCAGTGAAGCGGTGAATGGGGGGGAGCTGTTTTTT. It translates to CASSEAVNGGELFF.

The table lists this clonotype with a few counts. This chain links TRBV7-6 with TRBJ2-3; D may correspond to TRBD1 or TRBD2 (5 bases each). V was shortened by 4 bases and J by 0 bases, with 20 bases between the two germline ends. The CDR3 sequence is 18 residues long. Germline values: CDR1 SGHVS, CDR2 FNYEAQ. The CDR3 sequence: CASSSSWGKATSTDTQYF. The DNA of the CDR3 is TGTGCCAGCAGCTCCTCCTGGGGGAAAGCCACTAGCACAGATACGCAGTATTTT.

Ten or more counts support this clonotype. The chain joins TRBV12-5 to TRBJ2-1; no clear D. In germline, CDR1 is LGHNT, CDR2 FRNRAP. V lost 6 bases and J lost 1, with 13 bases in between. There are 15 residues in the CDR3. The CDR3 coding sequence is TGTGCTAGTGGACCCCGAATCTCGTCCTACAATGAGCAGTTCTTC. Protein product: CASGPRISSYNEQFF.

The gene calls are TRBV7-6 and TRBJ1-1, with D perhaps TRBD1 (5 bases). The CDR3 runs 14 residues. CDR1 SGHVS and CDR2 FNYEAQ come from the germline V gene. V lost 4 bases to trimming and J lost 1 base, with 10 bases between them. CDR3 region: CASSSRTSNTEAFF. In nucleotides, the CDR3 is TGTGCCAGCAGCTCGAGGACATCGAACACTGAAGCTTTCTTT.

In this sample, this clonotype turned up a few times. The J gene is TRBJ2-1, the V gene TRBV6-6; TRBD2 matches 7 bases. Losses at the gene ends were 5 bases for V and 14 bases for J; bases not matched to a gene: 18. The CDR3 loop spans 15 amino acids. From germline, CDR1 is MNHNY and CDR2 SVGAGI (reference sequence). CDR3 in amino acids: CASSDRTRPFIWEFF. The CDR3 DNA reads as TGTGCCAGCAGTGACCGGACTAGGCCCTTTATTTGGGAGTTCTTC.

The rearrangement uses TRBV10-3 and TRBJ2-2; D may be TRBD1 (6 bases). Trimming removed 2 bases from V and 6 bases from J, with 13 bases in between. This CDR3 region has 15 residues. Germline CDR1 is ENHRY and CDR2 is SYGVKD. The CDR3 reads CAISETGSRPGELFF. The CDR3 region has the DNA TGTGCCATCAGTGAGACAGGGAGTAGGCCCGGGGAGCTGTTTTTT.